A single sample gave rise to the 26 T cell receptor beta chains below, sequenced in a study of T cell repertoires in ileal Crohn's disease. Sequencing used immunoSEQ multiplex PCR; TCRdb keeps in-frame clones, though not all of them. The sample holds about 15,000 clones, around 80% seen once. Time point here: neoterminal ileum biopsy at postoperative endoscopy, about 6 months after surgery. Source material: ileal tissue. These receptors came from an adult with Crohn's disease.

The rearrangement joins TRBV5-1 to TRBJ2-5, with D perhaps being TRBD1 or TRBD2 (5 bases each). V was shortened by 6 bases and J by 4 bases, with 22 bases between the two germline ends. Germline CDR1 SGHRS, CDR2 YFSETQ. The length of the CDR3 is 16 residues. The CDR3 is CASTDPGTDPGETQYF. CDR3 nucleotides: TGCGCCAGCACGGACCCCGGGACCGACCCCGGAGAGACCCAGTACTTC.

The chain has TRBV29-1 and TRBJ2-2, with D perhaps given as TRBD1 or TRBD2 (7 bases each). Trimming stripped 8 bases from V and 6 bases from J, with 13 bases between. Germline loops: CDR1 SQVTM, CDR2 ANQGSEA. CDR3 size: 12 residues. The CDR3 region has the DNA TGCAGCACACAGGGGAGGGCCGGGGAGCTGTTTTTT. Amino acid sequence: CSTQGRAGELFF.

The rearrangement links TRBV6-5 to TRBJ2-1; 7 bases are a match to TRBD2. CDR1 is MNHEY and CDR2 is SVGAGI in the germline V gene. CDR3 length equals 16 residues. V gave up 3 bases and J gave up 2 bases; unmatched junction bases: 7. The CDR3 region has the DNA TGTGCCAGCAGTTATACGGGACTACGAGCCTACAATGAGCAGTTCTTC. Its translation: CASSYTGLRAYNEQFF.

This rearrangement joins TRBV2 to TRBJ1-1, with a possible D match to TRBD1 (5 bases). Germline V lookup: CDR1 SNHLY, CDR2 FYNNEI. Trimming removed 7 bases at V and 5 bases at J, with 17 bases between. The CDR3 is made up of 14 amino acids. The CDR3 nucleotides read TGTGCCAGCACTCGGTCTGGGGGTGGGACTGAAGCTTTCTTT. This sequence encodes CASTRSGGGTEAFF.

This clone was recorded once. The chain carries TRBV4-2 and TRBJ2-1; TRBD2 agrees at 10 bases. CDR1 and CDR2 (germline): LGHNA, YNFKEQ. V lost 0 bases, J lost 10 bases, and 12 bases stayed unmatched. The CDR3 has 17 residues. The CDR3 bases are TGTGCCAGCAGCCAAGATCGAGGAGCGGGGGGGCCTGAGGAGCAGTTCTTC. Amino acid sequence: CASSQDRGAGGPEEQFF.

The V and J genes are TRBV6-5 and TRBJ1-2, with TRBD1 matching over 9 bases. Unmatched junction bases numbered 0, after V lost 6 bases and J lost 4 bases. Germline V gene lookup returns CDR1 MNHEY and CDR2 SVGAGI. This CDR3 is 12 amino acids long. Written as DNA, the CDR3 is TGTGCCAGCAGGGACAGGGGCTATGGCTACACCTTC. Amino acid sequence: CASRDRGYGYTF.

This chain links TRBV28 with TRBJ2-3; D may match TRBD1 or TRBD2 (5 bases each). This CDR3 has 13 residues. CDR1 is MDHEN and CDR2 is SYDVKM in the germline V gene. The germline V and J ends were trimmed by 8 bases and 6 bases, with 15 bases remaining between them. The CDR3 protein is CASSGTPWDTQYF. The CDR3 DNA is TGTGCCAGCTCCGGGACCCCGTGGGATACGCAGTATTTT.

On this clone itself: No DNA is shown, since the ends of the CDR3 on it are uncertain; the CDR3 is the one TCRdb lists. J is TRBJ2-1 and V is TRBV9; TRBD2 is the table's D call and was not checked against the DNA. Germline V gene sequence: CDR1 SGDLS, CDR2 YYNGEE. From its first to its last residue, the CDR3 has 12 amino acids. The CDR3 loop is CASSVGVGSPVF.

This chain uses TRBV5-4 with TRBJ1-2, with 11 positions matching TRBD1. Germline CDR1 is SGHNT and CDR2 is YYREEE (reference sequence). V shed 5 bases, J shed 4 bases, and the junction held 10 bases outside the gene matches. The CDR3 totals 16 residues. The CDR3 loop is CASREGQGVRAYGYTF. In DNA, the CDR3 is TGTGCCAGCAGGGAGGGACAGGGGGTTCGGGCCTATGGCTACACCTTC.

A word on this clone: Other DNA sequences in the sample encode the same CDR3. V gene TRBV28 combines with J gene TRBJ1-3, with D unclear. This CDR3 spans 16 amino acids. Germline V gene sequence: CDR1 MDHEN, CDR2 SYDVKM. V lost 2 bases and J lost 0, with 11 bases in between. This chain's CDR3 is CASSLPQGSSGNTIYF. DNA of the CDR3: TGTGCCAGCAGTTTACCCCAAGGGAGCTCTGGAAACACCATATATTTT.

The rearrangement joins TRBV5-5 to TRBJ1-5, with 7 bases matching TRBD1. CDR1 and CDR2 from the germline V gene are SGHKS and YYEKEE (reference sequence). The CDR3 totals 13 residues. V was clipped by 3 bases and J by 5 bases; unmatched bases: 2. CDR3 loop: CASSSQGDQPQHF. The CDR3 nucleotides are TGTGCCAGCAGCTCCCAGGGGGATCAGCCCCAGCATTTT.

The genes are TRBV13 and TRBJ2-2; 9 bases map to TRBD2. V shed 9 bases, J shed 2 bases, and the junction held 4 bases outside the gene matches. The V gene's germline CDR1 is PRHDT and CDR2 FYEKMQ (reference sequence). The CDR3 length is 14 residues. The CDR3 loop is CASVAGANTGELFF. The CDR3 coding sequence is TGTGCCAGTGTAGCGGGGGCTAACACCGGGGAGCTGTTTTTT.

The chain combines TRBV28 with TRBJ1-3; no reliable D call. The germline V gene has CDR1 MDHEN and CDR2 SYDVKM. The CDR3 runs to 14 residues. V lost 9 bases to trimming and J lost 1 base, with 13 bases between them. The CDR3 bases are TGTGCCAGTACCTTTGAAACATCTGGAAACACCATATATTTT. It yields the protein CASTFETSGNTIYF.

This rearrangement joins TRBV6-1 to TRBJ2-7, with 9 bases matching TRBD1. The CDR3 totals 15 residues. V lost 5 bases and J lost 5; bases outside the gene matches: 10. Looked up from germline, CDR1 is MNHNS and CDR2 is SASEGT. The CDR3 DNA sequence: TGTGCCAGCAGTCTCCTAGAAGGACAGGGGAACGAGCAGTACTTC. Protein product: CASSLLEGQGNEQYF.

The genes are TRBV30 and TRBJ2-1; TRBD2 matches at 7 bases. This CDR3 is built from 15 residues. V gave up 8 bases and J gave up 3 bases; unmatched junction bases: 13. Looked up from germline, CDR1 is GTSNPN and CDR2 is SVGIG (reference sequence). The CDR3 DNA sequence: TGTGCCCTGGCGGGGGAAGCGTTGAACTACAATGAGCAGTTCTTC. This gives the protein CALAGEALNYNEQFF.

The chain couples TRBV4-1 to TRBJ2-5; D could derive from TRBD1 or TRBD2 (6 bases each). Germline V gene data show CDR1 as MGHRA and CDR2 as YSYEKL. The CDR3 is made up of 20 amino acids. Trimming removed 5 bases from V and 5 bases from J, with 33 bases in between. The CDR3 DNA is TGCGCCAGCAGCGCCAAGATCACGGGACTTAAGGGGGATTGGGGGGAGACCCAGTACTTC. It specifies CASSAKITGLKGDWGETQYF.

The rearrangement joins TRBV6-6 to TRBJ2-5, with 7 bases lining up with TRBD1. The germline CDR1 and CDR2 sequences are MNHNY and SVGAGI (reference sequence). This CDR3 is 15 amino acids long. J gave up 5 bases and V 6 bases, and 12 bases lay outside the gene matches. The CDR3 sequence: CASSLRTGLWETQYF. The CDR3 region has the DNA TGTGCCAGCAGCCTGAGGACAGGTCTCTGGGAGACCCAGTACTTC.

This chain uses TRBV2 with TRBJ2-5; D gene ambiguous. The CDR3 length is 11 residues. CDR1 is SNHLY and CDR2 is FYNNEI in the germline V gene. V shed 8 bases and J shed 2 bases, with 6 bases lying between them. The CDR3 loop reads CASAYQETQYF. DNA for the CDR3: TGTGCCAGCGCCTATCAAGAGACCCAGTACTTC.

The chain employs TRBV6-1 and TRBJ2-5, with a possible D match to TRBD2 (5 bases). This CDR3 has 12 amino acids. V lost 7 bases to trimming and J lost 7 bases, with 13 bases between them. Germline values: CDR1 MNHNS, CDR2 SASEGT. The CDR3 DNA is TGTGCCAGCAACGAAAGAGGAGGGACCCAGTACTTC. Translated, it gives CASNERGGTQYF.

This clone has more than one count but fewer than ten. V is TRBV20-1 and J is TRBJ2-7; D remains ambiguous. Germline V CDR1 and CDR2: DFQATT, SNEGSKA (reference sequence). The length of the CDR3 is 11 residues. The ends were cut back, 6 bases at V and 3 bases at J, with 9 bases in the middle. The chain's CDR3 is CSALDNYEQYF. The CDR3 coding sequence is TGCAGTGCCCTCGACAACTACGAGCAGTACTTC.

V usage is TRBV7-2 and J usage is TRBJ2-3; 10 bases agree with TRBD2. Germline V lookup: CDR1 SGHTA, CDR2 FQGNSA. This CDR3 region has 16 residues. Trimming took 2 bases from V and 4 from J; bases not matched to a gene: 6. CDR3 sequence (DNA): TGTGCCAGCAGCTTATCTAGCGGGAGTGGCGCAGATACGCAGTATTTT. This encodes CASSLSSGSGADTQYF.

This clone was found a few times. The chain links TRBV18 to TRBJ1-5; 10 nucleotides line up with TRBD1. The germline V gene encodes CDR1 KGHSH and CDR2 LQKENI. The CDR3 spans 15 residues. Losses at the gene ends were 2 bases for V and 5 bases for J; bases not matched to a gene: 3. In nucleotides, the CDR3 is TGTGCCAGCTCACCAGGACAGGGGGGGTATCAGCCCCAGCATTTT. It encodes CASSPGQGGYQPQHF. Full variable domain (rest looked up from reference TRBV18 and TRBJ1-5): NAGVMQNPRHLVRRRGQEARLRCSPMKGHSHVYWYRQLPEEGLKFMVYLQKENIIDESGMPKERFSAEFPKEGPSILRIQQVVRGDSAAYFCASSPGQGGYQPQHFGDGTRLSIL.

CDR3 in amino acids: CASSLRVYGNTIYF. As DNA, the CDR3 is TGTGCCAGCAGCCTCAGGGTTTACGGAAACACCATATATTTT. The chain recombines TRBV9 with TRBJ1-3, with D perhaps matching TRBD1 (5 bases). CDR1 SGDLS and CDR2 YYNGEE come from the germline V gene. The length of the CDR3 is 14 residues. V lost 4 bases and J lost 4, with 12 bases in between.

This chain links TRBV5-4 with TRBJ2-7, with 7 bases aligning to TRBD1. The CDR3 runs to 13 residues. The J segment lost 3 bases and the V segment lost 3 bases, leaving 3 bases of the junction unmatched. Germline loops: CDR1 SGHNT, CDR2 YYREEE (reference sequence). The CDR3 loop is CASSSRDSYEQYF. The CDR3 DNA follows: TGTGCCAGCAGCTCCCGGGACAGCTACGAGCAGTACTTC.

The chain has TRBV7-2 and TRBJ1-5, with D unresolved. V lost 1 base and J 4 bases, leaving 8 bases between the germline ends. The CDR3 is made up of 14 amino acids. CDR1 SGHTA and CDR2 FQGNSA come from the germline V gene. The CDR3 sequence: CASSLEGFNQPQHF. CDR3 DNA: TGTGCCAGCAGCTTAGAAGGGTTTAATCAGCCCCAGCATTTT.

J is TRBJ1-1 and V is TRBV2, with D maybe TRBD1 (6 bases). Germline-derived CDR1 and CDR2 are SNHLY and FYNNEI. There are 13 residues in the CDR3. Trimming shortened V by 6 bases and J by 7 bases, and 15 bases separated the two germline ends. CDR3 DNA sequence: TGTGCCAGCAGAGTAGGGGGGGTGGGTGAAGCTTTCTTT. Translation gives CASRVGGVGEAFF.